The 3 T cell receptor beta chains reported below all come from one sample, sequenced in a study of cytomegalovirus exposure and HLA in healthy donors. The PCR had 60 Vbeta and 13 Jbeta primers. Some clones are missing from TCRdb's copy, which holds only in-frame ones; the method was immunoSEQ multiplex PCR. The table has about 110,000 clones, 80% seen once. The sample comprised PBMCs. These receptors all stem from a woman aged 55-75 years in good health and CMV-seropositive.

The V call is TRBV7-2, the J call TRBJ1-5; 8 positions match TRBD1. The CDR3 has 18 amino acids. Trimming cost V 5 bases and J 6 bases; bases outside gene matches: 18. Germline CDR1 SGHTA, CDR2 FQGNSA. The CDR3 is CASSGGQGDWALAQPQHF. The DNA of the CDR3 is TGTGCCAGCAGCGGTGGACAGGGTGATTGGGCCCTCGCTCAGCCCCAGCATTTT.

This chain joins TRBV4-2 and TRBJ1-2; tentatively, D is TRBD1 (5 bases). The CDR3 consists of 16 residues. Deletions cut 4 bases from V and 0 bases from J, with 15 bases between. Per germline, CDR1 LGHNA and CDR2 YNFKEQ. The chain's CDR3 is CASSLGGGTSNYGYTF. The CDR3 nucleotides are TGTGCCAGCAGCCTGGGGGGTGGCACTTCTAACTATGGCTACACCTTC.

V and J are TRBV18 and TRBJ1-4; possibly TRBD1 for D (5 bases). The CDR3 is 16 residues long. Germline V gives CDR1 KGHSH, CDR2 LQKENI. The V end lost 3 bases, the J end lost 0 bases, and 11 bases lay between the germline ends. The DNA for the CDR3 is TGTGCCAGCTCACCCTTTGACAGCGCAACTAATGAAAAACTGTTTTTT. As protein: CASSPFDSATNEKLFF.